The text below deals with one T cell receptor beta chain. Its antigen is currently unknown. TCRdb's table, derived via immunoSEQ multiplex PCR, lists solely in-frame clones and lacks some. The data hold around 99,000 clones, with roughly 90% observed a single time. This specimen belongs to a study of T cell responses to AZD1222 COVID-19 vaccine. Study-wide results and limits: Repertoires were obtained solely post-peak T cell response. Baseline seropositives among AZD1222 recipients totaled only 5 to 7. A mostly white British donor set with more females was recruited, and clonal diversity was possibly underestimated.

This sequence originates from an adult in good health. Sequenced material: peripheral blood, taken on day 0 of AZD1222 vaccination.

The CDR3, as DNA: TGTGCCAGCAGCCAAGGACAGGTATCGAATCAGCCCCAGCATTTT. Translated, it gives CASSQGQVSNQPQHF. This chain joins TRBV16 and TRBJ1-5; 7 bases are a match to TRBD1. Germline V lookup: CDR1 KGHSY, CDR2 FQNENV. Trimming cost V 2 bases and J 4 bases; bases outside gene matches: 5. The CDR3 is 15 amino acids.